The 6 T cell receptor beta chains reported below all come from one sample, sequenced in a study of T cell repertoires in cytomegalovirus infection. TCRdb recomputed calls from the reads with MiXCR, one row per CDR3 protein. In the table there are more than 250,000 distinct CDR3 sequences, roughly 13% of which are singletons. Material for sequencing was PBMCs. Every receptor here comes from a human donor in good health (CMV status not recorded). Some clones in this sample may be carry-over from other donors' samples.

This clonotype was seen a few times. The chain's CDR3 is CASGVGGLTDTQYF. The CDR3 DNA is TGTGCCAGCGGGGTGGGCGGGCTCACAGATACGCAGTATTTT. This sequence joins TRBV6-8 and TRBJ2-3, with D tentatively TRBD2 (5 bases). Germline V CDR1 and CDR2: MNHGY, SAAAGT. This CDR3 has 14 residues. V lost 8 bases and J lost 2, with 14 bases in between.

This clonotype was observed many times. The chain combines TRBV12-3 or TRBV12-4 with TRBJ2-5; D perhaps matches TRBD1 (6 bases). This CDR3 has 12 residues. V was trimmed by 9 bases and J by 4 bases, leaving 12 bases between them. The CDR3 DNA sequence: TGTGCCAGTAAAACAGGGAGAGAGACCCAGTACTTC. It is translated as CASKTGRETQYF.

Ten or more counts support this clonotype. The chain has TRBV7-6 and TRBJ2-7, with D unclear. The V gene lost 1 base and the J gene lost 3 bases, with 10 bases spanning the gap. CDR1 is SGHVS, CDR2 FNYEAQ, per germline. CDR3 length equals 14 residues. DNA of the CDR3: TGTGCCAGCAGCTTAGGAGGTAACCGCTACGAGCAGTACTTC. Encoded protein: CASSLGGNRYEQYF.

The chain has TRBV20-1 and TRBJ2-5; 7 bases match TRBD2. Per germline, CDR1 DFQATT and CDR2 SNEGSKA (reference sequence). The CDR3 runs to 17 residues. Trimming took 7 bases from V and 7 from J; bases not matched to a gene: 24. As DNA, the CDR3 is TGCAGTGTTTCGTCAGTCGGACTAGGCGGCTCCCAGGGGACCCAGTACTTC. Translation gives CSVSSVGLGGSQGTQYF.

This clonotype was seen repeatedly, ten times or more. CDR3 in amino acids: CASSLEGFGEQFF. The CDR3 nucleotides read TGTGCCAGCAGCTTGGAGGGATTCGGTGAGCAGTTCTTC. The V call is TRBV5-6, the J call TRBJ2-1, with D uncertain. The CDR3 covers 13 residues. Trimming left V 0 bases short and J 9 bases short, with 10 bases between. Germline V lookup: CDR1 SGHDT, CDR2 YYEEEE.

This clonotype was recorded a few times. The V and J genes are TRBV12-5 and TRBJ1-2; 7 bases map to TRBD1. Germline values: CDR1 LGHNT, CDR2 FRNRAP. V dropped 2 bases and J dropped 4; count of bases not matched to a gene: 4. The CDR3 runs 14 residues. Here the CDR3 reads CASGLQGGPYGYTF. CDR3 coding DNA: TGTGCTAGTGGTTTGCAGGGGGGGCCCTATGGCTACACCTTC.